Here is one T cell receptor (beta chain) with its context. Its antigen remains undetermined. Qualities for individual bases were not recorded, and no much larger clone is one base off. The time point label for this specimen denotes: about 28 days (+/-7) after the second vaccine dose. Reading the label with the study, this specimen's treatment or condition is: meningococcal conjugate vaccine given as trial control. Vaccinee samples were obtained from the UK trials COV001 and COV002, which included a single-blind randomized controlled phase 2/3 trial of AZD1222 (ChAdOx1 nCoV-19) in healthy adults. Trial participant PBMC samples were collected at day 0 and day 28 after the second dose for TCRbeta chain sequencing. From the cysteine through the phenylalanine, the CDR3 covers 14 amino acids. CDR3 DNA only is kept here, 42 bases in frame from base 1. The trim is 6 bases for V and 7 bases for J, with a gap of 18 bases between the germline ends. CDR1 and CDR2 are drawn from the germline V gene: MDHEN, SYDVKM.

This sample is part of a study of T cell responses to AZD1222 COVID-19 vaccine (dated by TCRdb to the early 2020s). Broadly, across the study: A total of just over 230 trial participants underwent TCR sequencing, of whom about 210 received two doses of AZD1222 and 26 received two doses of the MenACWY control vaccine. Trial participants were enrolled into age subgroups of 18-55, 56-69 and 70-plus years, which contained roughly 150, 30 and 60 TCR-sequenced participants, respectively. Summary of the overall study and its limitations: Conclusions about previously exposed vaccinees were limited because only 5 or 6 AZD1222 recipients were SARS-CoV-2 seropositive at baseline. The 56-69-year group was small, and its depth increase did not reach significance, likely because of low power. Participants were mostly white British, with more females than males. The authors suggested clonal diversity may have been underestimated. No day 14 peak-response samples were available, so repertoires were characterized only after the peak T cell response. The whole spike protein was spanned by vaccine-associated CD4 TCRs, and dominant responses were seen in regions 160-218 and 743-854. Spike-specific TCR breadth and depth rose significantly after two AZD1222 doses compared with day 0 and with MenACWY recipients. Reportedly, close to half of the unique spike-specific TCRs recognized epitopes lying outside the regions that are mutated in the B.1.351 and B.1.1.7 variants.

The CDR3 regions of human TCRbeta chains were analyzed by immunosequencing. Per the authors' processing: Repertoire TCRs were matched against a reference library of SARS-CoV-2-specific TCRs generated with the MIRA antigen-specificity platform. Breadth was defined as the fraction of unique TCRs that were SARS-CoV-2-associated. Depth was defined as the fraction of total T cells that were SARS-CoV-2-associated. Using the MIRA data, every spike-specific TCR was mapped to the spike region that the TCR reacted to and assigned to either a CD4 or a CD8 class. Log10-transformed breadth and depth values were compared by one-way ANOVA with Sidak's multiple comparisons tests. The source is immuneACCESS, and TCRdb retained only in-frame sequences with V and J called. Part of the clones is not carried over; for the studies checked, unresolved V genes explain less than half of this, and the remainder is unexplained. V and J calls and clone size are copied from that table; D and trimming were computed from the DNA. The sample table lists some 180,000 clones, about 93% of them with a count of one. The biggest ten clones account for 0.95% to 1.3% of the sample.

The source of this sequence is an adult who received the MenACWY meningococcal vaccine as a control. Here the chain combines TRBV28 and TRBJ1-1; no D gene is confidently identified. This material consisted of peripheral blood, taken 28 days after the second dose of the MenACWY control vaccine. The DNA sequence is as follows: TGTGCCAGCAGCCTTCTCTCCGACGAGAGTGAAGCTTTCTTT. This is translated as CASSLLSDESEAFF.